This T cell receptor beta chain was captured by sequencing in a study of blood T cell repertoires in COVID-19. Study overall: Spain, Italy and the United States supplied samples that represented acute and convalescent COVID-19. Sources were T cells, B-cell-depleted T cells, or PBMCs; the material itself was cDNA or gDNA.

Trimming left V 0 bases short and J 2 bases short, with 7 bases between. Germline CDR1 reads SGHRS; CDR2 reads YFSETQ. The CDR3 totals 14 residues. Authors' analysis steps: Amplification with reference gene primers provided the estimates of nucleated cell counts. Here immunoSEQ multiplex PCR was the method, and the copy in TCRdb shows in-frame clones only, minus some. V and J calls and clone size follow that table, whereas D and trimming were derived from the DNA. The sample yields approximately 110,000 clones, 80% to 90% seen once. This clone has more than one count but fewer than ten. Sequenced input: peripheral blood. The clonotype was recovered from a woman of 80 years or more with acute or convalescent COVID-19. V and J are TRBV5-1 and TRBJ2-3; possibly TRBD1 for D (5 bases). This CDR3 reads CASSLGQHTDTQYF. The CDR3, as DNA: TGCGCCAGCAGCTTGGGACAGCACACAGATACGCAGTATTTT.